The 4 T cell receptor beta chains presented below share a single source sample, sequenced in a study of neurological immune-mediated disorders. Time point indicated: longitudinal time-point 2. TCRdb recomputed calls from the 5' RACE reads with MiXCR, one row per CDR3 protein. The sample lists tens of thousands of distinct CDR3 sequences, less than 15% occurring once. Sequencing was done on a sample of PBMCs. Receptors originate from a woman between 40 and 50 years old in good health.

The genes are TRBV5-1 and TRBJ2-1; D gene ambiguous. Trimming stripped 4 bases from V and 5 bases from J, with 13 bases between. This CDR3 comprises 14 residues. Germline V gene data show CDR1 as SGHRS and CDR2 as YFSETQ. CDR3 in amino acids: CASSATLSHNEQFF. CDR3 in DNA: TGCGCCAGCAGCGCAACTCTGTCCCACAATGAGCAGTTCTTC.

This clonotype was seen many times. The chain links TRBV10-2 to TRBJ1-1; D is unclear. Germline V gives CDR1 WSHSY, CDR2 SAAADI. This CDR3 region has 16 residues. V gave up 0 bases and J gave up 3 bases, with 14 bases separating them. The CDR3, as DNA: TGCGCCAGCAGTGAGTCGGGAAAAAAGGGTTACACTGAAGCTTTCTTT. As protein: CASSESGKKGYTEAFF.

In its sample, this clonotype was seen many times. The V and J genes are TRBV6-1 and TRBJ2-7, with TRBD1 identical over 8 bases. The CDR3 runs to 11 residues. Germline V lookup: CDR1 MNHNS, CDR2 SASEGT. Trimming took 8 bases from V and 4 from J; bases not matched to a gene: 1. CDR3: CASGQGYEQYF. In DNA form, the CDR3 reads TGTGCCAGCGGACAGGGTTACGAGCAGTACTTC.

This clonotype was observed at least ten times. The junction shows a germline mismatch at one end, possibly a read error. This chain links TRBV9 with TRBJ2-2, with D possibly matching TRBD2 (5 bases). The length of the CDR3 is 13 residues. Germline assignment: CDR1 SGDLS and CDR2 YYNGEE. This CDR3 is CASSGGNNGELFF. CDR3 DNA: TGTGCCAGCAGCGGAGGGAACAACGGGGAGCTGTTTTTT.